Listed here is a single T cell receptor beta chain. This record comes from a study of blood T cell repertoires in COVID-19. Study overall: Spain, Italy and the United States supplied samples that represented acute and convalescent COVID-19.

Sequencing was performed with immunoSEQ multiplex PCR; in TCRdb, only in-frame clones are kept and a portion is missing. The sample contains about 360,000 clones, around nine tenths of which appear only once. Trimming cost V 7 bases and J 4 bases; bases outside gene matches: 12. The CDR3 has 17 amino acids. Germline assignment: CDR1 LNHDA and CDR2 SQIVND (reference sequence). The specimen was peripheral blood. This receptor was taken from a woman aged 55-69 years with COVID-19, enrolled during active disease. The gene calls are TRBV19 and TRBJ1-4; 10 positions agree with TRBD1. CDR3 sequence reads: CASTPTGTGAINEKLFF. For the CDR3, the DNA is TGTGCCAGTACCCCCACCGGGACAGGGGCCATTAATGAAAAACTGTTTTTT. The full variable domain, in which reference TRBV19 and TRBJ1-4 provide the parts outside the CDR3, is DGGITQSPKYLFRKEGQNVTLSCEQNLNHDAMYWYRQDPGQGLRLIYYSQIVNDFQKGDIAEGYSVSREKKESFPLTVTSAQKNPTAFYLCASTPTGTGAINEKLFFGSGTQLSVL.